The 12 T cell receptor beta chains below come from one sample, sequenced in a study of shared clonotypes between healthy human individuals. Repertoires were generated with immunoSEQ multiplex PCR, while TCRdb's copy carries only in-frame clones and drops some. The repertoire holds about a million clones, with roughly 77% as singletons. Specimen: memory CD4+ T cells from PBMCs. Subset indicated: CD45RA-negative fraction. The source is a man aged 18 to 30 in good health. Some clones in this sample may be carry-over from other donors' samples.

The chain has TRBV2 and TRBJ1-5, with D possibly TRBD1 on 6 matching bases. Germline CDR1 is SNHLY and CDR2 is FYNNEI. CDR3 length equals 13 residues. The V end lost 10 bases, the J end lost 4 bases, and 14 bases lay between the germline ends. DNA for the CDR3: TGTGCCACCCGACAGGACCTTAATCAGCCCCAGCATTTT. It specifies CATRQDLNQPQHF. The whole variable domain, remainder taken from reference TRBV2 and TRBJ1-5, is EPEVTQTPSHQVTQMGQEVILRCVPISNHLYFYWYRQILGQKVEFLVSFYNNEISEKSEIFDDQFSVERPDGSNFTLKIRSTKLEDSAMYFCATRQDLNQPQHFGDGTRLSIL.

Only a few counts were recorded for this clone. J is TRBJ2-7 and V is TRBV5-4; 9 nucleotides line up with TRBD2. Germline lookup yields CDR1 SGHNT and CDR2 YYREEE (reference sequence). Trimming cost V 4 bases and J 6 bases; bases outside gene matches: 14. The CDR3 is made up of 16 amino acids. The CDR3 region is CASSQTSGGRGGEQYF. The CDR3 coding sequence is TGTGCCAGCAGCCAGACTAGCGGAGGGAGAGGAGGCGAGCAGTACTTC. Using reference TRBV5-4 and TRBJ2-7 for the parts outside the CDR3, the full variable domain is ETGVTQSPTHLIKTRGQQVTLRCSSQSGHNTVSWYQQALGQGPQFIFQYYREEENGRGNFPPRFSGLQFPNYSSELNVNALELDDSALYLCASSQTSGGRGGEQYFGPGTRLTVT.

There are a few counts of this clone. The chain couples TRBV4-1 to TRBJ2-1; the match to TRBD2 covers 7 bases. This CDR3 is built from 17 residues. Trimming at V came to 4 bases and at J to 5 bases, leaving 14 bases not matched to a gene. The germline V gene encodes CDR1 MGHRA and CDR2 YSYEKL. CDR3 sequence reads: CASSREGLGVENNEQFF. DNA of the CDR3: TGCGCCAGCAGCCGGGAGGGGTTGGGGGTCGAGAACAATGAGCAGTTCTTC.

CDR3 nucleotide sequence: TGTGCCAGCAGTGAGCCATACAGGGTTGAGCAGTACTTC. Its protein is CASSEPYRVEQYF. The chain has TRBV25-1 and TRBJ2-5; D is possibly TRBD1 (6 bases). CDR3 size: 13 residues. The ends were cut back, 3 bases at V and 11 bases at J, with 16 bases in the middle. Germline V gene data show CDR1 as MGHDK and CDR2 as SYGVNS. Together with reference TRBV25-1 and TRBJ2-5, the CDR3 gives the full variable domain: EADIYQTPRYLVIGTGKKITLECSQTMGHDKMYWYQQDPGMELHLIHYSYGVNSTEKGDLSSESTVSRIRTEHFPLTLESARPSHTSQYLCASSEPYRVEQYFGPGTRLLVL.

V usage is TRBV2 and J usage is TRBJ2-7, with D perhaps matching TRBD1 (5 bases). Trimming shortened V by 10 bases and J by 0 bases, and 13 bases separated the two germline ends. This CDR3 region has 13 residues. Looked up from germline, CDR1 is SNHLY and CDR2 is FYNNEI. In DNA form, the CDR3 reads TGTGCCACCACAGGAGACCTCTCCTACGAGCAGTACTTC. This gives the protein CATTGDLSYEQYF.

This clone has only a few counts. The chain recombines TRBV29-1 with TRBJ1-1; D is unresolved. In germline, CDR1 is SQVTM, CDR2 ANQGSEA. Trimming cost V 5 bases and J 11 bases, with 21 bases left between them. There are 13 residues in the CDR3. Written as DNA, the CDR3 is TGCAGCGTTTCCCCGGATCGAGTTCAGTCTGCTTTCTTT. It encodes CSVSPDRVQSAFF.

The sample holds one count of this clone. The chain has TRBV2 and TRBJ2-3; D is ambiguous. Germline loops: CDR1 SNHLY, CDR2 FYNNEI. The CDR3 length is 14 residues. V shed 3 bases and J shed 6 bases, with 13 bases lying between them. The CDR3 DNA reads as TGTGCCAGCAGTGATAGCAGCGTGGTGGATACGCAGTATTTT. It specifies CASSDSSVVDTQYF.

This chain links TRBV28 with TRBJ2-6; weak D call: TRBD1 (5 bases). CDR1 is MDHEN and CDR2 is SYDVKM in the germline V gene. The CDR3 length is 13 residues. The V gene lost 11 bases and the J gene lost 4 bases, with 12 bases spanning the gap. The CDR3 loop reads CAVRVPGANVLTF. CDR3 coding DNA: TGTGCCGTCAGGGTACCCGGGGCCAACGTCCTGACTTTC.

The chain is built from TRBV19 and TRBJ2-3; weak D call: TRBD2 (6 bases). This CDR3 region has 13 residues. Germline assignment: CDR1 LNHDA and CDR2 SQIVND (reference sequence). The ends were cut back, 6 bases at V and 2 bases at J, with 9 bases in the middle. The CDR3 DNA is TGTGCCAGTAGCGGGGGACTCACAGATACGCAGTATTTT. As protein: CASSGGLTDTQYF.

V is TRBV2 and J is TRBJ2-3, with no clear D. Per germline, CDR1 SNHLY and CDR2 FYNNEI. The CDR3 sequence is 14 residues long. V was pared by 6 bases and J by 0 bases, with 10 bases between. The CDR3 sequence: CASRERPSTDTQYF. The CDR3 coding sequence is TGTGCCAGCAGAGAGCGTCCTAGCACAGATACGCAGTATTTT.

V gene TRBV11-2 combines with J gene TRBJ2-3, with D uncertain. Germline CDR1 SGHAT, CDR2 FQNNGV. The CDR3 is made up of 14 amino acids. The germline V and J ends were trimmed by 5 bases and 0 bases, with 9 bases remaining between them. This chain's CDR3 is CASSPIRSTDTQYF. CDR3 bases: TGTGCCAGCAGCCCCATAAGAAGCACAGATACGCAGTATTTT.

This clone was detected a few times. The chain is built from TRBV10-2 and TRBJ2-1; 14 bases map to TRBD2. The length of the CDR3 is 16 residues. V shed 6 bases and J 7 bases; nucleotides not matched to a gene: 8. CDR1 and CDR2 from the germline V gene are WSHSY and SAAADI. CDR3 sequence reads: CASRAGTSGRRNEQFF. In nucleotides, the CDR3 is TGCGCCAGCAGGGCCGGGACTAGCGGGAGACGTAATGAGCAGTTCTTC.